This passage covers 6 T cell receptor beta chains from one sample sequenced in a study of PD-1 blockade in classical Hodgkin lymphoma. Only in-frame clones appear in the TCRdb table, and some are missing; sequencing was by immunoSEQ multiplex PCR. Here the sample spans 45,000 or so clones, approximately 91% being singletons. All trial patients relapsed after autologous stem cell transplantation. This material consisted of peripheral blood mononuclear cells (PBMCs), taken at baseline. The receptor source for this set is a human donor with classical Hodgkin lymphoma.

This clone has only one observation. V and J are TRBV10-2 and TRBJ2-1; tentatively, D is TRBD1 or TRBD2 (5 bases each). Between the trimmed V and J ends, which lost 4 bases and 5 bases, there was a span of 18 bases. There are 16 residues in the CDR3. Germline V gene lookup returns CDR1 WSHSY and CDR2 SAAADI. This CDR3 reads CASSANRDGPNNEQFF. The CDR3 DNA is TGCGCCAGCAGTGCAAACCGGGACGGACCAAACAATGAGCAGTTCTTC.

The chain is built from TRBV19 and TRBJ1-3; D gene ambiguous. In germline, CDR1 is LNHDA, CDR2 SQIVND (reference sequence). The CDR3 runs 16 residues. V was trimmed by 3 bases and J by 4 bases, leaving 16 bases between them. CDR3 coding DNA: TGTGCCAGTAGTATTATGCTCACAGTCCTCGGAAACACCATATATTTT. It is translated as CASSIMLTVLGNTIYF.

This clone rates as medium-sized. The V gene is TRBV5-1, the J gene TRBJ2-7; the D call may be TRBD1 or TRBD2 (5 bases each). The CDR3 covers 14 residues. Germline V gives CDR1 SGHRS, CDR2 YFSETQ. Deletions cut 5 bases from V and 5 bases from J, with 17 bases between. CDR3 sequence: CASRYGDGGDEQYF. As DNA, the CDR3 is TGCGCCAGCAGGTATGGGGACGGTGGCGACGAGCAGTACTTC.

By share, this clone counts as medium-sized. The V and J genes are TRBV6-5 and TRBJ2-4, with a possible D match to TRBD2 (5 bases). The CDR3 runs to 15 residues. V gave up 4 bases and J gave up 6 bases, with 16 bases separating them. Per germline, CDR1 MNHEY and CDR2 SVGAGI. CDR3 region: CASSSDPDYANIQYF. The DNA for the CDR3 is TGTGCCAGCAGTTCCGACCCCGACTACGCAAACATTCAGTACTTC.

The chain employs TRBV5-1 and TRBJ2-1; D is possibly TRBD1 or TRBD2 (6 bases each). Per the germline V gene, CDR1 is SGHRS and CDR2 is YFSETQ. There are 15 residues in the CDR3. Deletions cut 3 bases from V and 7 bases from J, with 17 bases between. The CDR3 DNA reads as TGCGCCAGCAGCTGGGGGGCTGGAGACCAAAATGAGCAGTTCTTC. Its protein is CASSWGAGDQNEQFF.

The chain joins TRBV19 to TRBJ2-3; possibly TRBD2 for D (6 bases). The CDR3 runs to 14 residues. Trimming took 2 bases from V and 4 from J, leaving 10 bases between them. The V gene's germline CDR1 is LNHDA and CDR2 SQIVND (reference sequence). The CDR3 loop reads CASSINTSPDTQYF. The CDR3 bases are TGTGCCAGTAGTATAAATACTAGCCCAGATACGCAGTATTTT.